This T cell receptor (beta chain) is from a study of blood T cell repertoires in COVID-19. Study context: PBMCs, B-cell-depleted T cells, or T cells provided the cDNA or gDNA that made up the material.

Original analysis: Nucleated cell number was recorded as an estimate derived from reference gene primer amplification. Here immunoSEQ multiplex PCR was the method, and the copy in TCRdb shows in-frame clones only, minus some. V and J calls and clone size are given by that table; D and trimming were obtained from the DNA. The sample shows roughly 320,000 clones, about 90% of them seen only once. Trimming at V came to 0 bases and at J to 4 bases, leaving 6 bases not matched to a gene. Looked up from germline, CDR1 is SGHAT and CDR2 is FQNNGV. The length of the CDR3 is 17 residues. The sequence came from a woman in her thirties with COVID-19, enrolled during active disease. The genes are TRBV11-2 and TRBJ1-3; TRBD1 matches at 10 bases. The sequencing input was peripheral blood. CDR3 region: CASSLDGDRGAGNTIYF. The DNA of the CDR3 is TGTGCCAGCAGCTTAGACGGGGACAGGGGAGCAGGAAACACCATATATTTT.